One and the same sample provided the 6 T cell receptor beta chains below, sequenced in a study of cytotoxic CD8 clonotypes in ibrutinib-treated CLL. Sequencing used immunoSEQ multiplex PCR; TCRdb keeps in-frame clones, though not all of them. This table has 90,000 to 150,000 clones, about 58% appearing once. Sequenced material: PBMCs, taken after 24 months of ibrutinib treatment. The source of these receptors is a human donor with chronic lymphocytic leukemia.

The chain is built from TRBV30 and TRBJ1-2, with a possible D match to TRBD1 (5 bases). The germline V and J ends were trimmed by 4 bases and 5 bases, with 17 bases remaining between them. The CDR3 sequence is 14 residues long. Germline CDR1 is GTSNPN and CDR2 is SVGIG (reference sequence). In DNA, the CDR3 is TGTGCCTGGACCGTAACCGGGGCTTTATATGGCTACACCTTC. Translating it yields CAWTVTGALYGYTF.

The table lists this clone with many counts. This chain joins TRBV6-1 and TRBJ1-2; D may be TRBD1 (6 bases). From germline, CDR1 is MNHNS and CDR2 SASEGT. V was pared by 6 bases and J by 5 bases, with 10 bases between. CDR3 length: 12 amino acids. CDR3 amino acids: CASSGQPYGYTF. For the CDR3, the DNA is TGTGCCAGCAGCGGACAGCCTTATGGCTACACCTTC.

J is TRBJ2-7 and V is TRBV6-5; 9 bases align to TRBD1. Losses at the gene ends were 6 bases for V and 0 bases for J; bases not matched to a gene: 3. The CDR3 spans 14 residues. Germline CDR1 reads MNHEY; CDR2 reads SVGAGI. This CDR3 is CASRPGQGSYEQYF. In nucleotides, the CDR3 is TGTGCCAGCAGACCGGGACAGGGCTCCTACGAGCAGTACTTC.

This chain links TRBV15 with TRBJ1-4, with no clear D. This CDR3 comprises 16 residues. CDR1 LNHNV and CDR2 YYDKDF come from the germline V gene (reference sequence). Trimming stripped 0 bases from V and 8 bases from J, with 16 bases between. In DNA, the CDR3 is TGTGCCACCAGCAGAGATCCTCTCCCGGGAGACGAAAAACTGTTTTTT. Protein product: CATSRDPLPGDEKLFF.

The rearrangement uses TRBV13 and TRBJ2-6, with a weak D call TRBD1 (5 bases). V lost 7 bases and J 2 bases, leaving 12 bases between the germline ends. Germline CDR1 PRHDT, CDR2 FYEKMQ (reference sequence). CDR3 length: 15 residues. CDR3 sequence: CASTFRVTGANVLTF. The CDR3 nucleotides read TGTGCCAGCACCTTCAGGGTGACTGGGGCCAACGTCCTGACTTTC.

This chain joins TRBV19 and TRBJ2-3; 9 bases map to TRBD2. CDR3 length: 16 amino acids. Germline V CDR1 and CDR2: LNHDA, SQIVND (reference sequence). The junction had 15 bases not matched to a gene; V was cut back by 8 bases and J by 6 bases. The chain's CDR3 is CASVGASGEYRDTQYF. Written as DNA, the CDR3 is TGTGCCAGTGTTGGGGCTAGCGGGGAGTACCGTGATACGCAGTATTTT.